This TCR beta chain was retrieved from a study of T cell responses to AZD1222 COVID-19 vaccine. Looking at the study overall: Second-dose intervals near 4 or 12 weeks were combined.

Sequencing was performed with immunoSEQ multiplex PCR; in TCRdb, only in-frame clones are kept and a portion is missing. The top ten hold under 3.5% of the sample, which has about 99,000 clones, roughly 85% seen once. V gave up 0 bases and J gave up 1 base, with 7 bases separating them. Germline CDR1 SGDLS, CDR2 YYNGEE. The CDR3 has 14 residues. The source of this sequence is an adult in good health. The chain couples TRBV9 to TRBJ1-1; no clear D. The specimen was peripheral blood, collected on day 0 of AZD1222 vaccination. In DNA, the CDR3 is TGTGCCAGCAGCGTAGTTTCGGAGAACACTGAAGCTTTCTTT. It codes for CASSVVSENTEAFF.